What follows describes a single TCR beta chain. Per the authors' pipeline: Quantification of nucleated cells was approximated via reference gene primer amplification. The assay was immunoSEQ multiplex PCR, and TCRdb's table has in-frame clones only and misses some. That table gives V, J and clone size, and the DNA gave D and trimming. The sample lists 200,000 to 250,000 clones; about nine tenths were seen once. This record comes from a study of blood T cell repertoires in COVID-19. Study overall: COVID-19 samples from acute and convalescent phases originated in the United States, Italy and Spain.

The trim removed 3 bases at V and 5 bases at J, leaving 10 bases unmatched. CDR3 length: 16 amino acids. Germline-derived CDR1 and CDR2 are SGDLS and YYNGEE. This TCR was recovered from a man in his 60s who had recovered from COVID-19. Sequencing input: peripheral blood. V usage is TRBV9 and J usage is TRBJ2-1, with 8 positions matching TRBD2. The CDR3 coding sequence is TGTGCCAGCAGCGCCCTGGTGGAGCGGGGGAACAATGAGCAGTTCTTC. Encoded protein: CASSALVERGNNEQFF. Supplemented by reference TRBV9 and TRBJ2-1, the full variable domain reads DSGVTQTPKHLITATGQRVTLRCSPRSGDLSVYWYQQSLDQGLQFLIQYYNGEERAKGNILERFSAQQFPDLHSELNLSSLELGDSALYFCASSALVERGNNEQFFGPGTRLTVL.